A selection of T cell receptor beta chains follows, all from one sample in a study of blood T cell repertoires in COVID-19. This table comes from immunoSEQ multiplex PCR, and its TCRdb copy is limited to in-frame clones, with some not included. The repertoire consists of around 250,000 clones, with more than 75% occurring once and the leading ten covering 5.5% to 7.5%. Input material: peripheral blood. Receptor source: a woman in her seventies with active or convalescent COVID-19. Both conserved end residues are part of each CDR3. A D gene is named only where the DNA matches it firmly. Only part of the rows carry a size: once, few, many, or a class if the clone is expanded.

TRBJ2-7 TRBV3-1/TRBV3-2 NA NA TGTGCCAGCAGCCAAGATTTACAGGTTGCGGACGAGCAGTACTTC CASSQDLQVADEQYF
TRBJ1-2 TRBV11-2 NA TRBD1 TGTGCCAGCAGCCCAAGGACAGGGAACAACTATGGCTACACCTTC CASSPRTGNNYGYTF
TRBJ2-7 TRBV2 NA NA TGTGCCAGCAGTTTCACAGGAGAATACGAGCAGTACTTC CASSFTGEYEQYF
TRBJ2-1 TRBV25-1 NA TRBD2 TGTGCCAGCAGTGGGACTAGCGGGACCTCCTCCTACAATGAGCAGTTCTTC CASSGTSGTSSYNEQFF
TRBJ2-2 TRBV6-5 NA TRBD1 TGTGCCAGCAGGGACAGGGCCATCGAGGAGCTGTTTTTT CASRDRAIEELFF
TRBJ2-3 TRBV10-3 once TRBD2 TGTGCCATCAGTGAGCCGACTAGCGGGGGGGTAAGGACAGATACGCAGTATTTT CAISEPTSGGVRTDTQYF
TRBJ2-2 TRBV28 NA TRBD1 TGTGCCAGTGGACAGGGCTTGAACACCGGGGAGCTGTTTTTT CASGQGLNTGELFF
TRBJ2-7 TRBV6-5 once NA TGTGCCAGCAGTTGGGTGGGCCCCCGGTCAGGAGAGCAGTACTTC CASSWVGPRSGEQYF
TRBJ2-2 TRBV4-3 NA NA TGCGCCAGCAGCTCCCCCCCGGGACGGGAGTTCTCCGGGGAGCTGTTTTTT CASSSPPGREFSGELFF
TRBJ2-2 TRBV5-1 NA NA TGCGCCAGCAGCTTGGGCGGGGCGAACACCGGGGAGCTGTTTTTT CASSLGGANTGELFF
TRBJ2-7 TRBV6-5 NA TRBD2 TGTGCCAGCAGCCGACTAGCGGGGGTTTGGGAGCAGTACTTC CASSRLAGVWEQYF
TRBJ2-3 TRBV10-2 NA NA TGCGCCAGCAGTGAGTTTAGAGATACGCAGTATTTT CASSEFRDTQYF
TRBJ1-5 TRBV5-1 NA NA TGCGCCAGCAGCCCAGGTTTGCCGGGGAGGGGATATCAGCCCCAGCATTTT CASSPGLPGRGYQPQHF
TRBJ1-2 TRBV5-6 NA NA TGTGCCAGCAACACAGGGCCGGGTGGCTACACCTTC CASNTGPGGYTF
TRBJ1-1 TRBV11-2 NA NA TGTGCCAGCAGCTTAGAACGCGGCACTGAAGCTTTCTTT CASSLERGTEAFF
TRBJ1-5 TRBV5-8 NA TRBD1 TGTGCCAGCAGCTTAGGGACAGGGTCTGAGGGCAATCAGCCCCAGCATTTT CASSLGTGSEGNQPQHF
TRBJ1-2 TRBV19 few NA TGTGCCAGTAGTGCAGGGGTTGGCTACACCTTC CASSAGVGYTF
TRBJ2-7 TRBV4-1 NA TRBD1 TGCGCCAGCAGCCCGAGGACAGGGGGGTGGGGAGAGCAGTACTTC CASSPRTGGWGEQYF
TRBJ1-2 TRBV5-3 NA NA TGTGCCAGAAGCCCAGGAAGATTAACTCAGGACTATGGCTACACCTTC CARSPGRLTQDYGYTF
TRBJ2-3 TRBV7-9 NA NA TGTGCCAGCACTAAATCAATGGCCGGGACACGTCGCACAGATACGCAGTATTTT CASTKSMAGTRRTDTQYF
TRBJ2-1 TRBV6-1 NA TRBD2 TGTGCCAGCAGTGAGTCTACCGGGACTAGTCAGTTCTTC CASSESTGTSQFF
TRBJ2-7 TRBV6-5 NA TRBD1 TGTGCCAGCGCCAAAACAGGGGGTTACGAGCAGTACTTC CASAKTGGYEQYF
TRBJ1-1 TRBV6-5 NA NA TGTGCCAGCAGAGGACTAGATGAAGCTTTCTTT CASRGLDEAFF
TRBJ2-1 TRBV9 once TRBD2 TGTGCCAGCAGCGTAGTACTAGCGGGCTACAATGAGCAGTTCTTC CASSVVLAGYNEQFF
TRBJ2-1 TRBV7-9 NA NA TGTGCCAGCAGTTGGGGGGAATACAATGAGCAGTTCTTC CASSWGEYNEQFF
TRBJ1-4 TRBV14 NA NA TGTGCCAGCAGCCAAGACTTGACATCTAAAAAACTGTTTTTT CASSQDLTSKKLFF
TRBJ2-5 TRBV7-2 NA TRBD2 TGTGCCAGCAGCTTAGGACTAGCGGGAGCCAAAGAGACCCAGTACTTC CASSLGLAGAKETQYF
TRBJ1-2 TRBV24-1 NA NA TGTGCCACCGGCGGGGCGGACTATGGCTACACCTTC CATGGADYGYTF
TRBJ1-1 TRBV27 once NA TGTGCCAGCAGTGTGACACCGTTGAACACTGAAGCTTTCTTT CASSVTPLNTEAFF
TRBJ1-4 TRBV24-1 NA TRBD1 TGTGCCACCAGTGATTCGGGAGGGGGCGTTGAAAAACTGTTTTTT CATSDSGGGVEKLFF
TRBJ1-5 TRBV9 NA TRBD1 TGTGCCAGCAGTGAGGGGCAGGGGGCAGGTCAGCCCCAGCATTTT CASSEGQGAGQPQHF
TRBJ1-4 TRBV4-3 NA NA TGCGCCAGCAGCCAAATTAGTCGACCGATGGGAGAAGAAAAACTGTTTTTT CASSQISRPMGEEKLFF
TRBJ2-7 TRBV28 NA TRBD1 TGTGCCAGCAGCCAGGGACAGCCTCCCTACGAGCAGTACTTC CASSQGQPPYEQYF
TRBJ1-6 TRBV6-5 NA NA TGTGCCAGCAGTTACATGGGCCAGGGGAATTCACCCCTCCACTTT CASSYMGQGNSPLHF
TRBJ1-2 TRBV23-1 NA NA TGCGCCAGCAGTCGCCACAGGCCCCCTGGGTATGGCTACACCTTC CASSRHRPPGYGYTF
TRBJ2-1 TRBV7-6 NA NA TGTGCCAGCAGCTCTTCCGGGATTTACAATGAGCAGTTCTTC CASSSSGIYNEQFF
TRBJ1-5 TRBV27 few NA TGTGCCAGCAGTTTGGAGGGTCGAGGGACCCAGCCCCAGCATTTT CASSLEGRGTQPQHF
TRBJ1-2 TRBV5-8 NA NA TGTGCCAGCAGCTTGACTGGGACAAGACTCTATGGCTACACCTTC CASSLTGTRLYGYTF
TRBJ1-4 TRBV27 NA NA TGTGCCAGCAGCTCCACTCCCAGGGCGGAGCATGAAAAACTGTTTTTT CASSSTPRAEHEKLFF